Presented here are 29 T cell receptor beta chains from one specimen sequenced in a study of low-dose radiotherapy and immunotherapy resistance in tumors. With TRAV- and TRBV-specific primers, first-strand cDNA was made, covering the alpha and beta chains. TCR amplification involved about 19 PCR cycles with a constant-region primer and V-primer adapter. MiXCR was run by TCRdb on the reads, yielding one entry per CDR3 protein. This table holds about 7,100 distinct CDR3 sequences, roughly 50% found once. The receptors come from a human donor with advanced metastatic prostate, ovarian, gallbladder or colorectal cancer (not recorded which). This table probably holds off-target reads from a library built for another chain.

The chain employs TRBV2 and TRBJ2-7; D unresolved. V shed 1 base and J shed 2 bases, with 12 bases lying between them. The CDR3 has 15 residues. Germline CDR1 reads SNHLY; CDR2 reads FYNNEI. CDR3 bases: TGTGCCAGCAGTGAAGGGGTCTTCGATACCTACGAGCAGTACTTC. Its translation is CASSEGVFDTYEQYF.

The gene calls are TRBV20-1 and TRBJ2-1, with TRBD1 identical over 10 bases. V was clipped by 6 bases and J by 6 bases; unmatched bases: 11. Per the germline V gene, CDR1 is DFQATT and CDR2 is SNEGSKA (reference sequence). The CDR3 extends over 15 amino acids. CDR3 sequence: CSADPGTGAVNEQFF. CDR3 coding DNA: TGCAGTGCGGACCCCGGGACAGGGGCTGTCAATGAGCAGTTCTTC.

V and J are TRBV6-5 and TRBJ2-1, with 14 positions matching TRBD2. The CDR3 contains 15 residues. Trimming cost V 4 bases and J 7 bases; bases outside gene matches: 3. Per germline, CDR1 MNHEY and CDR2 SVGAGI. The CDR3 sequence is CASSSGTSGSNEQFF. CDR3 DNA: TGTGCCAGCAGTTCCGGGACTAGCGGGAGTAATGAGCAGTTCTTC.

The CDR3 sequence: CAICERRTDTQYF. The CDR3 coding sequence is TGTGCCATCTGCGAGAGACGCACAGATACGCAGTATTTT. This chain connects TRBV10-3 to TRBJ2-3; D is unclear. There are 13 residues in the CDR3. Germline CDR1 is ENHRY and CDR2 is SYGVKD. Trimming stripped 8 bases from V and 1 base from J, with 10 bases between.

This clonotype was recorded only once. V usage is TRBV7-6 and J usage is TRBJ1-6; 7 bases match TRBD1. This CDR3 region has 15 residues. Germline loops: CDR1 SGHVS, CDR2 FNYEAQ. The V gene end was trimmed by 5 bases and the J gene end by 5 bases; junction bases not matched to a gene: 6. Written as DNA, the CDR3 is TGTGCCAGCAGCCCCGACAGGGCCAATAATTCACCCCTCCACTTT. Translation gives CASSPDRANNSPLHF.

CDR3 protein: CASSLLPKYNEQFF. Here the CDR3 DNA reads TGTGCCAGCAGCTTGCTCCCCAAATACAATGAGCAGTTCTTC. The chain couples TRBV5-5 to TRBJ2-1; D unresolved. V lost 1 base to trimming and J lost 4 bases, with 9 bases between them. The germline V gene encodes CDR1 SGHKS and CDR2 YYEKEE (reference sequence). The CDR3 totals 14 residues.

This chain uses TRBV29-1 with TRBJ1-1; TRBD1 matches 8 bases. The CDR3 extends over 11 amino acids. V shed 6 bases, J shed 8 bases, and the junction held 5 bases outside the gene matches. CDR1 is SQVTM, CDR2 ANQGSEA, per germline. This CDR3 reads CSVRRTGEAFF. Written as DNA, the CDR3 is TGCAGCGTAAGGCGGACAGGGGAAGCTTTCTTT.

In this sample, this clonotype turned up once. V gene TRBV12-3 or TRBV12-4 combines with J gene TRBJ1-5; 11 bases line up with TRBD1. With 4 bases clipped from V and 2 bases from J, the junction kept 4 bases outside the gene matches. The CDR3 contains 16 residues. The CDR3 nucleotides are TGTGCCAGCAGTTCGCTGGGACAGGGGGGCAATCAGCCCCAGCATTTT. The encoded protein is CASSSLGQGGNQPQHF.

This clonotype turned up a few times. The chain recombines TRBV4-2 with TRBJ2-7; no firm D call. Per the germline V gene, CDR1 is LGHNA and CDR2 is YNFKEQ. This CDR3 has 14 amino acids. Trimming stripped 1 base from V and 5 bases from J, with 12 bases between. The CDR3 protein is CASSQATGWDEQYF. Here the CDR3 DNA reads TGTGCCAGCAGCCAAGCGACCGGCTGGGACGAGCAGTACTTC.

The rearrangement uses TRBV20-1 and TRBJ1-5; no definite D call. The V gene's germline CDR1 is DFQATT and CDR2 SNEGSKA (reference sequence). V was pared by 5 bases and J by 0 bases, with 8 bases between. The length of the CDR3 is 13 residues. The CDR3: CSALALSNQPQHF. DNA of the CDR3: TGCAGTGCTTTAGCCCTTAGCAATCAGCCCCAGCATTTT.

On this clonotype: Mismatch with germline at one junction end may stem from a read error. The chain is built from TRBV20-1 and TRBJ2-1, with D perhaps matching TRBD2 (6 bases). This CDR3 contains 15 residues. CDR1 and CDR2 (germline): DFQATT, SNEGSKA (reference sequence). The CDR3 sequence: CSARDILAYYDEQFF. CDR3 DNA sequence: TGCAGTGCTAGAGATATTCTAGCGTACTACGATGAGCAGTTCTTC.

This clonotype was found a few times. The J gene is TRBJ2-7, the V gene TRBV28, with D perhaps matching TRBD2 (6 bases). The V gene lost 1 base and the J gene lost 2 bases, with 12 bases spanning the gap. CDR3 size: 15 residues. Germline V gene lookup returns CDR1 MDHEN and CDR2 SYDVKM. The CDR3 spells CASSLSGSSAYEQYF. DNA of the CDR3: TGTGCCAGCAGTTTATCCGGGAGCTCGGCCTACGAGCAGTACTTC.

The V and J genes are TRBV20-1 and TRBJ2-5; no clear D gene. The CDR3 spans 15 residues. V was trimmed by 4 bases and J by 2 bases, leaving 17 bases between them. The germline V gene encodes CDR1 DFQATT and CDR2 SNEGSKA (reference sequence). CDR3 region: CSATQSRQKQETQYF. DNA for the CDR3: TGCAGTGCTACCCAGTCCAGGCAAAAACAAGAGACCCAGTACTTC.

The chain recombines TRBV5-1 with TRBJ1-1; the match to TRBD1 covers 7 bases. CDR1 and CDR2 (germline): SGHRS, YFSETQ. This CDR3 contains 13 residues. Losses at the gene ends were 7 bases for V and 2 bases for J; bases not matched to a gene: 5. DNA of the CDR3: TGCGCCAGCGCGGGACAGACTAACACTGAAGCTTTCTTT. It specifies CASAGQTNTEAFF.

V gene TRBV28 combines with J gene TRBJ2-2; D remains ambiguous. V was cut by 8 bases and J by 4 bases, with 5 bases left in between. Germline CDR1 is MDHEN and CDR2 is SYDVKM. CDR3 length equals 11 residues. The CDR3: CASRFTGELFF. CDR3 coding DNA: TGTGCCAGCCGCTTCACCGGGGAGCTGTTTTTT.

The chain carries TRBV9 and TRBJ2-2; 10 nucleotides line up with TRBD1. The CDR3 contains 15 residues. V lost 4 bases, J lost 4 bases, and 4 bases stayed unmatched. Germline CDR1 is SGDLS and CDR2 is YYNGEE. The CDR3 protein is CASSPGTGVTGELFF. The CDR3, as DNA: TGTGCCAGCAGCCCCGGGACAGGGGTCACCGGGGAGCTGTTTTTT.

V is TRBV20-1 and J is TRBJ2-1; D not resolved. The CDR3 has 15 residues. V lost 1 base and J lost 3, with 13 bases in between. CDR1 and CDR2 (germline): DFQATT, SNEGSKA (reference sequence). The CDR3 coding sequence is TGCAGTGCTAGAGCTCAGCCCCTGATCTACAATGAGCAGTTCTTC. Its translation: CSARAQPLIYNEQFF.

In DNA form, the CDR3 reads TGCGCCAGCAGCTTGTCATCGGGAGGCTCGATTTCTAGCACAGATACGCAGTATTTT. Protein sequence: CASSLSSGGSISSTDTQYF. This chain uses TRBV5-1 with TRBJ2-3; 7 nucleotides agree with TRBD2. CDR3 length equals 19 residues. From germline, CDR1 is SGHRS and CDR2 YFSETQ. V lost 1 base to trimming and J lost 0 bases; unmatched junction nucleotides: 14.

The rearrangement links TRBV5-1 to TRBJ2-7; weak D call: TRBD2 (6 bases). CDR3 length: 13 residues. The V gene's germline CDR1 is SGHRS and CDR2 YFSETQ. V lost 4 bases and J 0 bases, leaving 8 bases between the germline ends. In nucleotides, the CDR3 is TGCGCCAGCAGCCAGGAGGGCTCCTACGAGCAGTACTTC. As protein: CASSQEGSYEQYF.

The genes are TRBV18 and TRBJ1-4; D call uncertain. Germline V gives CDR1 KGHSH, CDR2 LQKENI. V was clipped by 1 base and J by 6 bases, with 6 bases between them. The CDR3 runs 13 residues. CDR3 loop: CASSPRLDEKLFF. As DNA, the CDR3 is TGTGCCAGCTCACCACGCCTTGATGAAAAACTGTTTTTT.

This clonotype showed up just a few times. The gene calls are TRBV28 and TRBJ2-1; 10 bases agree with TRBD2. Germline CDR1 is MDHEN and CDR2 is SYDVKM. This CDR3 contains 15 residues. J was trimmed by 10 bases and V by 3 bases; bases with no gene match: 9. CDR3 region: CASSFWLAGAGEQFF. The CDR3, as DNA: TGTGCCAGCAGTTTCTGGCTAGCGGGAGCGGGGGAGCAGTTCTTC.

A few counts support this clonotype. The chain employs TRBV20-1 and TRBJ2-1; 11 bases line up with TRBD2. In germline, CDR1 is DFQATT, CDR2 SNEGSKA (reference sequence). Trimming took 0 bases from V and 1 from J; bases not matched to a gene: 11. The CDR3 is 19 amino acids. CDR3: CSAREPRASGRMSYNEQFF. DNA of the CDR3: TGCAGTGCTAGAGAGCCGCGAGCTAGCGGGAGGATGTCCTACAATGAGCAGTTCTTC.

The DNA for the CDR3 is TGTGCCACCAGCAGAGATGGGAAGAGCCACCGGGCCTATGGCTACACCTTC. Translated: CATSRDGKSHRAYGYTF. V gene TRBV15 combines with J gene TRBJ1-2; D call uncertain. The CDR3 extends over 17 amino acids. CDR1 is LNHNV and CDR2 is YYDKDF in the germline V gene (reference sequence). V shed 0 bases and J shed 4 bases, with 18 bases lying between them.

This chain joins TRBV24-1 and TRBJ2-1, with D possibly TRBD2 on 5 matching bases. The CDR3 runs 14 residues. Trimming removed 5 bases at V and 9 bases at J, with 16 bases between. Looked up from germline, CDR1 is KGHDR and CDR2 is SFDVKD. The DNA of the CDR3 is TGTGCCACCAGTGGCCCCAACGGGGTAGGTGAGCAGTTCTTC. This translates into CATSGPNGVGEQFF.

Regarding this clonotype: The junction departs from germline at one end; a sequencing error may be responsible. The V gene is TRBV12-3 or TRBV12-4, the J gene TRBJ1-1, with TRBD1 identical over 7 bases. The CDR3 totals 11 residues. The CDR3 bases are TGTGCCAGCAGCCCCGGGACAGCTAAATTTTTT. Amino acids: CASSPGTAKFF.

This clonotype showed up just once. CDR3 in DNA: TGCGCCAGCAGCTTGTTGTTTCGTAAACAGGAGTATCAGCCCCAGCATTTT. The encoded protein is CASSLLFRKQEYQPQHF. The V call is TRBV5-1, the J call TRBJ1-5; TRBD1 is a possible D gene (5 bases). Germline loops: CDR1 SGHRS, CDR2 YFSETQ. Trimming took 1 base from V and 5 from J, leaving 19 bases between them. This CDR3 has 17 residues.

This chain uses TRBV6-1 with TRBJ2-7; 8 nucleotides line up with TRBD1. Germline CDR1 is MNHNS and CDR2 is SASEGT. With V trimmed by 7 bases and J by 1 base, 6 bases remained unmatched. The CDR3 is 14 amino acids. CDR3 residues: CASNTRQGSYEQYF. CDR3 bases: TGTGCCAGCAATACAAGACAGGGGTCCTACGAGCAGTACTTC.

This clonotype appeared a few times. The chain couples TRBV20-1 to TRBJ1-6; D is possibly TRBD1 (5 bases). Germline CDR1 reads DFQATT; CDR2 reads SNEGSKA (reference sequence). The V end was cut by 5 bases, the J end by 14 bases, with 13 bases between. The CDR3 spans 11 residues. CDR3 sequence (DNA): TGCAGTGCTTTGGGACGTTGGGCCCTCCACTTT. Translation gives CSALGRWALHF.

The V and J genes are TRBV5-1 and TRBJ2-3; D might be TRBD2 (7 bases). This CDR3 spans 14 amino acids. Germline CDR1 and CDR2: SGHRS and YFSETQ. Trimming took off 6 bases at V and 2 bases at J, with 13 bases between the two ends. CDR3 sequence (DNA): TGCGCCAGCATAGAAGGGGGGGCCACAGATACGCAGTATTTT. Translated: CASIEGGATDTQYF. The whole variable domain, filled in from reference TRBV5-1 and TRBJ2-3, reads KAGVTQTPRYLIKTRGQQVTLSCSPISGHRSVSWYQQTPGQGLQFLFEYFSETQRNKGNFPGRFSGRQFSNSRSEMNVSTLELGDSALYLCASIEGGATDTQYFGPGTRLTVL.